The text below deals with one TCR beta chain. These data come from a study of T cell changes during pregnancy in multiple sclerosis. The CDR3 loop spans 14 amino acids. Per germline, CDR1 WNHNN and CDR2 SYGVQD (reference sequence). The ends were cut back, 6 bases at V and 1 base at J, with 12 bases in the middle. Profiled with immunoSEQ multiplex PCR; TCRdb holds only in-frame clones, not every one. The sample comprises under 45,000 clones, about nine tenths of which are singletons, and around 0.47% rests with the top ten. The gene calls are TRBV10-1 and TRBJ2-5, with D perhaps TRBD2 (5 bases). The sequences come from CD4+ T cells from peripheral blood mononuclear cells, collected in the second trimester of pregnancy. The TCR sequence derives from a female donor in good health, enrolled as a control in a pregnancy study. CDR3 residues: CASSPGLTQETQYF. The CDR3 DNA is TGCGCCAGCAGCCCCGGACTGACCCAAGAGACCCAGTACTTC.